This T cell receptor (beta chain) was recorded in a study of blood T cell repertoires in COVID-19. The wider study: Samples representing acute and convalescent COVID-19 were sourced from the United States, Italy and Spain. PBMCs, B-cell-depleted T cells, or T cells were the source of the cDNA or gDNA that made up the material.

After removal of 6 bases from V and 5 bases from J, the junction contained 18 bases not matched to a gene. Germline V gene sequence: CDR1 SQVTM, CDR2 ANQGSEA. The CDR3 is made up of 16 amino acids. Original processing notes: Nucleated cell counts were estimated from reference gene primer amplification. The protocol was immunoSEQ multiplex PCR, while the TCRdb copy is restricted to in-frame clones and leaves out a portion. The D gene and trimming were derived from the DNA, and the V and J assignments and clone size from that table. The table records some 130,000 clones, about 88% of them present only once. This clone came up a few times.

This TCR was sampled from a man over 45 with active COVID-19. Sequenced: peripheral blood. V and J are TRBV29-1 and TRBJ2-5; 7 bases map to TRBD2. The CDR3 coding sequence is TGCAGCGTGGGGGGGACCGCACTGGGCTTAACGGAGACCCAGTACTTC. Its protein is CSVGGTALGLTETQYF.